This TCR beta chain was identified during a study of T cell clonality in common variable immunodeficiency. This clone has at least ten counts. The sequenced fragment ends 3 residues before the CDR3 boundary, so the rest is inferred from the germline J gene. Profiled with immunoSEQ multiplex PCR; TCRdb holds only in-frame clones, not every one. There are around 45,000 clones in the sample, none observed a single time. Per the germline V gene, CDR1 is DFQATT and CDR2 is SNEGSKA (reference sequence). This CDR3 contains 16 residues. With V trimmed by 6 bases and J by 6 bases, 14 bases remained unmatched. The source of this sequence is a person aged 18 to 75 in good health. The source material was peripheral blood mononuclear cells. V is TRBV20-1 and J is TRBJ2-1, with TRBD1 matching 10 bases. CDR3 region: CSAGPRDRGLLNEQFF. Incomplete CDR3 DNA: TGCAGTGCGGGCCCCCGGGACAGGGGCTTACTCAATGAG.